The 14 T cell receptor beta chains listed next were all sequenced from one sample in a study of T cell repertoires in aging, cancer and after chemotherapy. Rearranged V-D-J TRB sequences were amplified with a mixed TRB-A/B primer pool. TCRdb ran MiXCR on the multiplex PCR reads and lists one entry per CDR3 protein. Here the sample spans roughly 5,000 distinct CDR3 sequences, around 42% being singletons. Amplification of TCR beta used genomic DNA extracted from peripheral blood. What was sequenced was blood. The receptors were gathered from a human donor in good health.

The genes are TRBV6-5 and TRBJ1-5, with a possible D match to TRBD1 (5 bases). From germline, CDR1 is MNHEY and CDR2 SVGAGI. The CDR3 extends over 16 amino acids. V shed 0 bases and J shed 3 bases, with 12 bases lying between them. The CDR3 is CASSYSGRTNNQPQHF. The CDR3 region has the DNA TGTGCCAGCAGTTACTCGGGACGGACTAACAATCAGCCCCAGCATTTT.

Notes on this clonotype: Mismatch with germline at one junction end may stem from a read error. This chain joins TRBV19 and TRBJ2-3, with 11 bases that match TRBD2. Germline CDR1 is LNHDA and CDR2 is SQIVND (reference sequence). This CDR3 region has 15 residues. In DNA form, the CDR3 reads TGTGCCAGTAGTCTCGGACTAGCGGGCACAGATACGCAGTGTTTT. This gives the protein CASSLGLAGTDTQCF.

The genes are TRBV30 and TRBJ2-7; 11 bases are shared with TRBD2. Germline V gene lookup returns CDR1 GTSNPN and CDR2 SVGIG (reference sequence). Losses at the gene ends were 4 bases for V and 5 bases for J; bases not matched to a gene: 7. The CDR3 extends over 14 amino acids. The CDR3 is CAWTVGTSGDEQYF. Written as DNA, the CDR3 is TGTGCCTGGACTGTGGGGACTAGCGGCGACGAGCAGTACTTC.

J is TRBJ2-1 and V is TRBV19; 7 positions match TRBD1. This CDR3 is 15 amino acids long. The ends lost 6 bases at V and 0 bases at J; junction bases unmatched: 5. Per germline, CDR1 LNHDA and CDR2 SQIVND (reference sequence). The CDR3 reads CASRADRSSYNEQFF. As DNA, the CDR3 is TGTGCCAGTAGGGCGGACAGGAGCTCCTACAATGAGCAGTTCTTC.

J is TRBJ2-5 and V is TRBV30, with a possible D match to TRBD2 (6 bases). CDR3 length: 13 residues. Looked up from germline, CDR1 is GTSNPN and CDR2 is SVGIG (reference sequence). V was pared by 5 bases and J by 2 bases, with 12 bases between. CDR3 coding DNA: TGTGCCTGGGGGGTTGGGGGGCAAGAGACCCAGTACTTC. Translated: CAWGVGGQETQYF.

The V call is TRBV5-1, the J call TRBJ2-1, with unresolved D. Germline CDR1 is SGHRS and CDR2 is YFSETQ. With 4 bases removed from V and 5 bases from J, the gap between germline ends came to 7 bases. The CDR3 runs to 12 residues. CDR3 sequence reads: CASSPPNNEQFF. CDR3 in DNA: TGCGCCAGCAGCCCTCCAAACAATGAGCAGTTCTTC.

Only a few counts were recorded for this clonotype. This chain links TRBV30 with TRBJ2-7, with unresolved D. There are 12 residues in the CDR3. Trimming took 1 base from V and 2 from J, leaving 6 bases between them. CDR1 and CDR2 from the germline V gene are GTSNPN and SVGIG (reference sequence). The CDR3 DNA reads TGTGCCTGGAGTGGGGGAACCTACGAGCAGTACTTC. It encodes CAWSGGTYEQYF.

J is TRBJ2-5 and V is TRBV7-9; 7 positions agree with TRBD1. From germline, CDR1 is SEHNR and CDR2 FQNEAQ (reference sequence). The CDR3 runs to 15 residues. V was pared by 6 bases and J by 4 bases, with 11 bases of the junction left unmatched. In DNA, the CDR3 is TGTGCCAGCAGGACGAGGGGGCCAGGTGGAGAGACCCAGTACTTC. Translating it yields CASRTRGPGGETQYF. The variable domain in full, with the rest retrieved from reference TRBV7-9 and TRBJ2-5, is DTGVSQNPRHKITKRGQNVTFRCDPISEHNRLYWYRQTLGQGPEFLTYFQNEAQLEKSRLLSDRFSAERPKGSFSTLEIQRTEQGDSAMYLCASRTRGPGGETQYFGPGTRLLVL.

CDR3 residues: CASSLANVGTDTQYF. The CDR3 DNA reads TGCGCCAGCAGCTTGGCCAACGTAGGCACAGATACGCAGTATTTT. The J gene is TRBJ2-3, the V gene TRBV5-1; D unresolved. V gave up 0 bases and J gave up 1 base, with 9 bases separating them. The CDR3 covers 15 residues. Germline CDR1 reads SGHRS; CDR2 reads YFSETQ.

The chain combines TRBV6-5 with TRBJ1-2; TRBD1 matches at 7 bases. The V gene's germline CDR1 is MNHEY and CDR2 SVGAGI. The CDR3 length is 14 residues. Trimming took 6 bases from V and 7 from J; bases not matched to a gene: 11. The chain's CDR3 is CASRPPGQMRGYTF. The CDR3 DNA reads as TGTGCCAGCAGACCCCCGGGACAGATGCGTGGCTACACCTTC.

The sample holds one count of this clonotype. The chain has TRBV6-5 and TRBJ2-7, with unresolved D. The V gene lost 4 bases and the J gene lost 5 bases, with 12 bases spanning the gap. The germline V gene encodes CDR1 MNHEY and CDR2 SVGAGI. This CDR3 comprises 13 residues. The CDR3: CASSSTSGDEQYF. CDR3 in DNA: TGTGCCAGCAGTTCCACGTCGGGCGACGAGCAGTACTTC.

The genes are TRBV5-1 and TRBJ1-1; perhaps TRBD1 as D (5 bases). Germline V gene sequence: CDR1 SGHRS, CDR2 YFSETQ. V lost 4 bases to trimming and J lost 0 bases, with 16 bases between them. CDR3 length: 16 residues. The CDR3 DNA reads as TGCGCCAGCAGCCTCCCCGGGGCAGGATTGAACACTGAAGCTTTCTTT. This codes for CASSLPGAGLNTEAFF.

The CDR3 loop is CASSLAMMGRGYTF. CDR3 DNA sequence: TGTGCCAGCAGCTTAGCGATGATGGGGAGGGGTTACACCTTC. The chain joins TRBV7-6 to TRBJ1-2; a possible D gene is TRBD1 (5 bases). CDR1 is SGHVS and CDR2 is FNYEAQ in the germline V gene. V lost 0 bases and J lost 11, with 16 bases in between. There are 14 residues in the CDR3.

This clonotype was picked up a small number of times. The chain is built from TRBV6-1 and TRBJ1-6; 7 bases are shared with TRBD1. Germline V gives CDR1 MNHNS, CDR2 SASEGT. Germline trimming cut 5 bases from V and 11 bases from J; bases unmatched to any gene: 6. The length of the CDR3 is 13 residues. The CDR3 DNA sequence: TGTGCCAGCAGTCGAGCAGGGGGGGCACCCCTCCACTTT. This sequence encodes CASSRAGGAPLHF.